Below are 19 T cell receptor beta chains sequenced from a single sample in a study of sequential checkpoint blockade in melanoma. Clones were sequenced by immunoSEQ multiplex PCR, and TCRdb holds only the in-frame ones, with some missing. This sample has 7,000 to 9,000 clones, with about 20% found just once. Stated treatment: randomized to nivolumab then ipilimumab (arm A) or the reverse (arm B). Sequences were derived from tumor tissue (inferred from file names), sampled from a patient given nivolumab and ipilimumab in sequence. Source of these receptors: a human donor with melanoma.

This clone was detected ten times or more. The genes are TRBV6-8 and TRBJ1-1; tentative D call: TRBD1 (6 bases). V shed 2 bases and J shed 5 bases, with 12 bases lying between them. This CDR3 has 14 amino acids. Germline V gene lookup returns CDR1 MNHGY and CDR2 SAAAGT. The CDR3 here is CASSYIGGRTEAFF. CDR3 coding DNA: TGTGCCAGCAGTTACATAGGGGGGCGAACTGAAGCTTTCTTT.

The chain carries TRBV4-1 and TRBJ2-7, with D tentatively TRBD2 (6 bases). Germline V gives CDR1 MGHRA, CDR2 YSYEKL. The CDR3 runs 14 residues. The germline V and J ends were trimmed by 4 bases and 4 bases, with 14 bases remaining between them. The CDR3: CASSPRLERYEQYF. CDR3 DNA sequence: TGCGCCAGCAGCCCTAGACTAGAGAGGTACGAGCAGTACTTC.

J is TRBJ2-1 and V is TRBV6-8; D is possibly TRBD1 (5 bases). The CDR3 contains 13 residues. Germline loops: CDR1 MNHGY, CDR2 SAAAGT. Trimming removed 8 bases from V and 4 bases from J, with 12 bases in between. The CDR3 DNA sequence: TGTGCCAGCCTAGGGGTCAGTTACAATGAGCAGTTCTTC. Amino acids: CASLGVSYNEQFF.

This chain joins TRBV6-8 and TRBJ2-2; TRBD2 matches at 8 bases. CDR3 length: 15 amino acids. V gave up 6 bases and J gave up 1 base; unmatched junction bases: 4. CDR1 and CDR2 from the germline V gene are MNHGY and SAAAGT. The CDR3 is CASSPLAGNTGELFF. The CDR3 coding sequence is TGTGCCAGCAGCCCGCTAGCGGGGAACACCGGGGAGCTGTTTTTT.

By its share, this clone is medium-sized. The chain couples TRBV11-3 to TRBJ2-1, with 9 nucleotides matching TRBD2. The CDR3 sequence is 16 residues long. Germline assignment: CDR1 SGHNT and CDR2 YENEEA. The V and J ends lost 4 bases and 4 bases, in that order; junction bases with no gene match: 8. In nucleotides, the CDR3 is TGTGCCAGCAGCTCCGGTTCGACTAGCGGTTACAATGAGCAGTTCTTC. It yields the protein CASSSGSTSGYNEQFF. The full variable domain, with the rest looked up from reference TRBV11-3 and TRBJ2-1, is EAGVVQSPRYKIIEKKQPVAFWCNPISGHNTLYWYLQNLGQGPELLIRYENEEAVDDSQLPKDRFSAERLKGVDSTLKIQPAELGDSAVYLCASSSGSTSGYNEQFFGPGTRLTVL.

The chain couples TRBV19 to TRBJ2-7; D is undetermined. The CDR3 runs 15 residues. V was pared by 7 bases and J by 5 bases, with 21 bases between. Germline CDR1 LNHDA, CDR2 SQIVND (reference sequence). CDR3 coding DNA: TGTGCCAGTAACACGGGCCAGAGTGGTCAAAACGAGCAGTACTTC. As protein: CASNTGQSGQNEQYF.

This clone was seen only a few times. The chain recombines TRBV6-8 with TRBJ2-3, with TRBD2 as a possible D gene (7 bases). This CDR3 comprises 15 residues. Trimming took 6 bases from V and 5 from J, leaving 18 bases between them. Germline lookup yields CDR1 MNHGY and CDR2 SAAAGT. The CDR3 loop reads CASRWGGPSEDTQYF. CDR3 in DNA: TGTGCCAGCAGGTGGGGGGGGCCGAGTGAAGATACGCAGTATTTT.

This clone was recorded a few times. The J gene is TRBJ1-6, the V gene TRBV6-8; D call uncertain. CDR1 MNHGY and CDR2 SAAAGT come from the germline V gene. Trimming pared 4 bases from V and 3 bases from J, leaving 7 bases between. The length of the CDR3 is 14 residues. The CDR3 DNA reads as TGTGCCAGCAGTTTGCCAGTCTATAATTCACCCCTCCACTTT. Residues: CASSLPVYNSPLHF.

CDR3 nucleotides: TGTGCCAGCAGTTACGTGCTGCAAGAGACCCAGTACTTC. This translates into CASSYVLQETQYF. This chain connects TRBV6-8 to TRBJ2-5; D is unclear. Trimming shortened V by 2 bases and J by 2 bases, and 6 bases separated the two germline ends. The CDR3 consists of 13 residues. Germline CDR1 and CDR2: MNHGY and SAAAGT.

The chain is built from TRBV11-3 and TRBJ2-2; D may be TRBD1 (6 bases). Germline V gene data show CDR1 as SGHNT and CDR2 as YENEEA. Trimming removed 5 bases at V and 4 bases at J, with 14 bases between. CDR3 length: 15 amino acids. The CDR3 DNA reads TGTGCCAGCAGCCATGGACAGTGGGGCACCGGGGAGCTGTTTTTT. It encodes CASSHGQWGTGELFF.

The chain joins TRBV19 to TRBJ1-5; possibly TRBD1 for D (5 bases). Germline-derived CDR1 and CDR2 are LNHDA and SQIVND (reference sequence). The V end was cut by 10 bases, the J end by 6 bases, with 19 bases between. This CDR3 is 14 amino acids long. The CDR3, as DNA: TGTGCCACCACACTCAGGGTCCTCGGTCAGCCCCAGCATTTT. It translates to CATTLRVLGQPQHF.

The chain links TRBV11-3 to TRBJ2-5; tentatively, D is TRBD2 (6 bases). V was shortened by 5 bases and J by 5 bases, with 21 bases between the two germline ends. The CDR3 sequence is 16 residues long. Germline CDR1 and CDR2: SGHNT and YENEEA. CDR3 sequence: CASSPEGGRAGETQYF. CDR3 in DNA: TGTGCCAGCAGCCCCGAAGGAGGCAGGGCGGGGGAGACCCAGTACTTC.

The rearrangement uses TRBV6-8 and TRBJ1-1; D gene ambiguous. CDR1 is MNHGY and CDR2 is SAAAGT in the germline V gene. This CDR3 region has 13 residues. V dropped 6 bases and J dropped 1 base, with 9 bases sitting between them. The CDR3 DNA reads as TGTGCCAGCAGGGAGGGCTGGAACACTGAAGCTTTCTTT. It specifies CASREGWNTEAFF.

This clone has only a few counts. This sequence joins TRBV6-8 and TRBJ1-2, with D perhaps matching TRBD1 (5 bases). Per the germline V gene, CDR1 is MNHGY and CDR2 is SAAAGT. Trimming stripped 4 bases from V and 7 bases from J, with 10 bases between. This CDR3 comprises 12 residues. The CDR3 loop reads CASSFGGGGYTF. CDR3 nucleotides: TGTGCCAGCAGTTTCGGGGGAGGTGGCTACACCTTC.

V is TRBV7-5 and J is TRBJ2-2; the table's D call, TRBD1, has no DNA check behind it. TRBV7-5 is a listed pseudogene. The CDR3 is made up of 15 amino acids. The CDR3 DNA is TGTGCCAGCAGTCCTCAACAGGCGAACACCGGGGAGCTGTTTTTT. It codes for CASSPQQANTGELFF.

This clone came up many times. Here the CDR3 reads CASSSMTVTYGYTF. DNA for the CDR3: TGTGCCAGCAGCTCAATGACTGTGACCTATGGCTACACCTTC. The V call is TRBV11-3, the J call TRBJ1-2; D ambiguous. Germline-derived CDR1 and CDR2 are SGHNT and YENEEA. This CDR3 region has 14 residues. V lost 4 bases to trimming and J lost 4 bases, with 13 bases between them.

This clone showed up just a few times. The V and J genes are TRBV9 and TRBJ2-7; 7 positions match TRBD1. Germline V gives CDR1 SGDLS, CDR2 YYNGEE. The CDR3 has 13 amino acids. The V gene end was trimmed by 2 bases and the J gene end by 6 bases; junction bases not matched to a gene: 5. This CDR3 is CASSVRQGGEQYF. In DNA, the CDR3 is TGTGCCAGCAGCGTCCGACAGGGTGGCGAGCAGTACTTC.

The J gene is TRBJ1-1, the V gene TRBV5-1; a weak D match, TRBD1 (5 bases). Trimming shortened V by 4 bases and J by 1 base, and 11 bases separated the two germline ends. This CDR3 region has 14 residues. CDR1 is SGHRS, CDR2 YFSETQ, per germline. The CDR3 region has the DNA TGCGCCAGCAGCACCGGACACCCGAACACTGAAGCTTTCTTT. Translation: CASSTGHPNTEAFF. The whole variable domain, filled in from reference TRBV5-1 and TRBJ1-1, reads KAGVTQTPRYLIKTRGQQVTLSCSPISGHRSVSWYQQTPGQGLQFLFEYFSETQRNKGNFPGRFSGRQFSNSRSEMNVSTLELGDSALYLCASSTGHPNTEAFFGQGTRLTVV.

This clone was found a few times. The V call is TRBV6-8, the J call TRBJ2-5; 9 bases agree with TRBD2. J was trimmed by 4 bases and V by 4 bases; bases with no gene match: 22. This CDR3 region has 20 residues. Germline-derived CDR1 and CDR2 are MNHGY and SAAAGT. CDR3: CASSFSPAGGAGGPGETQYF. CDR3 bases: TGTGCCAGCAGTTTCTCCCCGGCCGGCGGAGCGGGGGGACCAGGAGAGACCCAGTACTTC.